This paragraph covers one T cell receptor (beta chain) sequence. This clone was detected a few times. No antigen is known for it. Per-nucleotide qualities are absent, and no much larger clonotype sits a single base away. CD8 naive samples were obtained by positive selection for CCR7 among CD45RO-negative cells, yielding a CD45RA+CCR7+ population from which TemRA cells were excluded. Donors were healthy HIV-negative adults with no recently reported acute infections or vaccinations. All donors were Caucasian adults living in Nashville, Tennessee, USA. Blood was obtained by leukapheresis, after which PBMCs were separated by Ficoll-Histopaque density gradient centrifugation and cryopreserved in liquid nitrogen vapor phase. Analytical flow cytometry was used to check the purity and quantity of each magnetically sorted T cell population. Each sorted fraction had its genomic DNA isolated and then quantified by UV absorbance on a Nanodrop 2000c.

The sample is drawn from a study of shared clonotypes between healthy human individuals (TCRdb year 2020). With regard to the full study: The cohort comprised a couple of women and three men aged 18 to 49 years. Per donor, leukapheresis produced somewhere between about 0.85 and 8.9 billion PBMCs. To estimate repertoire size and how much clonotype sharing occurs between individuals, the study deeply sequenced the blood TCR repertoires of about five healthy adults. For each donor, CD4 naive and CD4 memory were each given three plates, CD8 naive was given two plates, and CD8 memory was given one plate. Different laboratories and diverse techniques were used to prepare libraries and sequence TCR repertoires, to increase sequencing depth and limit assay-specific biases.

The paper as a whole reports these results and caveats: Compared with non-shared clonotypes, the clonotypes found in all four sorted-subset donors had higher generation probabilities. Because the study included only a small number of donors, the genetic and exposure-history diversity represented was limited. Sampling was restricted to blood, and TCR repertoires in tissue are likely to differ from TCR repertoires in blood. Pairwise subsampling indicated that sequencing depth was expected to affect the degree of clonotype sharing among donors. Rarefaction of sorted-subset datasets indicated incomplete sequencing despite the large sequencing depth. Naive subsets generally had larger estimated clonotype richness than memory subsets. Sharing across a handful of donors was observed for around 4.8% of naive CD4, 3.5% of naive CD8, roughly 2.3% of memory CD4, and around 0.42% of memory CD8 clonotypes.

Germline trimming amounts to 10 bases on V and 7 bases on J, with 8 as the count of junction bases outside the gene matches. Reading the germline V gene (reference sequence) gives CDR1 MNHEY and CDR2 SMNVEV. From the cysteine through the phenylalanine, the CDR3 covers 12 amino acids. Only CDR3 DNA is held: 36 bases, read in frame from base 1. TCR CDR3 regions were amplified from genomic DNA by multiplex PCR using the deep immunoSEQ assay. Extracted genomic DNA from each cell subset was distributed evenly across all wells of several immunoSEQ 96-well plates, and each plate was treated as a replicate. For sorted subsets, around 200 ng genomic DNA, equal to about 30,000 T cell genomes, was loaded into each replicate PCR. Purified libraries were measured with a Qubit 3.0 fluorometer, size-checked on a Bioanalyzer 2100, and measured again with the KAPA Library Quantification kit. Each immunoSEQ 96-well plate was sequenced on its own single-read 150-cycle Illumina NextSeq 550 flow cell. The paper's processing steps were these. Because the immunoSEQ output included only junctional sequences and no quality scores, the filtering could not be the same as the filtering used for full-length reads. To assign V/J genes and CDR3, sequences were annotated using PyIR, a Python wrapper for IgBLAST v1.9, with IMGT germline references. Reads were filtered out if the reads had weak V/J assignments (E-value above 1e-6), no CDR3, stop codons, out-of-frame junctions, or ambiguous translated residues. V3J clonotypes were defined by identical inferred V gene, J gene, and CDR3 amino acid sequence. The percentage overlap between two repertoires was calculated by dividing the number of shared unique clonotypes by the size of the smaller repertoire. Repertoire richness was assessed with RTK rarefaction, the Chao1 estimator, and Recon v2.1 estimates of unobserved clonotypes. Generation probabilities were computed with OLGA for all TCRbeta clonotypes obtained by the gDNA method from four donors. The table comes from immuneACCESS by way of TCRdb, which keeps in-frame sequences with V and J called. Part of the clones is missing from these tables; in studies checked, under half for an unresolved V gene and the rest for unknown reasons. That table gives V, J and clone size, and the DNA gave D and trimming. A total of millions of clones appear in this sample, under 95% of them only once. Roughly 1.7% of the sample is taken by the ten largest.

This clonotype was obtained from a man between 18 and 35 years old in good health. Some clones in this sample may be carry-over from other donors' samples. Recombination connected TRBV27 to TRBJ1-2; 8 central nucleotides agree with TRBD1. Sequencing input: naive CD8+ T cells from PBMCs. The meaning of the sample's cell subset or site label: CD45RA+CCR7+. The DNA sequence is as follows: TGTGCCACCCTAACAGGGGGTGGTGGCTACACCTTC. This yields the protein CATLTGGGGYTF.